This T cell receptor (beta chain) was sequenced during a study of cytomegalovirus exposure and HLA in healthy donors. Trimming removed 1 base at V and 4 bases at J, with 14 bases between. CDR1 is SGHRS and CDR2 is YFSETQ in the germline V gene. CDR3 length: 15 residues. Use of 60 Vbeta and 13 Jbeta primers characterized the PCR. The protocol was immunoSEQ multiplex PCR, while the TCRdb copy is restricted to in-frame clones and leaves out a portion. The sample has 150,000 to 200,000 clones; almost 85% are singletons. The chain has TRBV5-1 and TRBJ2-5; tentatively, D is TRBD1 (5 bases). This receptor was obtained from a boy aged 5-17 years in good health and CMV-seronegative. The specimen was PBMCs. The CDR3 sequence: CASSLSGAMGETQYF. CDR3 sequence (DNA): TGCGCCAGCAGCTTGAGTGGGGCTATGGGAGAGACCCAGTACTTC. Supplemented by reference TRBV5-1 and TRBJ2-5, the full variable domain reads KAGVTQTPRYLIKTRGQQVTLSCSPISGHRSVSWYQQTPGQGLQFLFEYFSETQRNKGNFPGRFSGRQFSNSRSEMNVSTLELGDSALYLCASSLSGAMGETQYFGPGTRLLVL.